What follows describes a single T cell receptor (beta chain). Sequencing was performed with immunoSEQ multiplex PCR; in TCRdb, only in-frame clones are kept and a portion is missing. The table lists approximately 390,000 clones, around 91% of them singletons. V was clipped by 1 base and J by 0 bases, with 7 bases between them. The CDR3 is 15 residues long. From germline, CDR1 is MRHNA and CDR2 SNTAGT. This specimen comes from a study of blood T cell repertoires in COVID-19. Study background: Samples of COVID-19 (acute and convalescent) were obtained from the United States, Italy and Spain. T cells, B-cell-depleted T cells, or PBMCs provided the cDNA or gDNA that served as material.

The sequencing sample was made of peripheral blood. The V call is TRBV6-4, the J call TRBJ2-1; D is uncertain. The TCR comes from a man aged 18 to 35 with active or convalescent COVID-19. CDR3 coding DNA: TGTGCCAGCAGTGACTACTCCCTCTCCTACAATGAGCAGTTCTTC. It codes for CASSDYSLSYNEQFF.